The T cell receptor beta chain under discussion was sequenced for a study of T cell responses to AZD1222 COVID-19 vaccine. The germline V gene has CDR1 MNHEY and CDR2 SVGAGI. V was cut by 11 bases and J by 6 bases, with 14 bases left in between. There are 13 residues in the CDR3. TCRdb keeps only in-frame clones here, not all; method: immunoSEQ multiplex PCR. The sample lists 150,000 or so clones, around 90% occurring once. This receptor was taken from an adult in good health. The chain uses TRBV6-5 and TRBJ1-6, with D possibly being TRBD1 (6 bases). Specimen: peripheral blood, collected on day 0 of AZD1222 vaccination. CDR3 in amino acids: CASRGGSNSPLHF. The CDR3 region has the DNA TGTGCCTCTCGGGGGGGCTCTAATTCACCCCTCCACTTT.